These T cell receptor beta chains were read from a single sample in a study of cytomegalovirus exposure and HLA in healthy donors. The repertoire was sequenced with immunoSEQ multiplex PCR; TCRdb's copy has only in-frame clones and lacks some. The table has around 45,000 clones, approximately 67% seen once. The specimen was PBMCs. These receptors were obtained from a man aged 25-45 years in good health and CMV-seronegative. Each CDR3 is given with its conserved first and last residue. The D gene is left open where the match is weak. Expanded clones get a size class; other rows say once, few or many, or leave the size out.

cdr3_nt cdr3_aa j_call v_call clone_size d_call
TGTGCCAGCACCGACAGCTCCTACGAGCAGTACTTC CASTDSSYEQYF TRBJ2-7 TRBV25-1 - -
TGTGCCAGCAGTGAAAGAGGGAGAGCTTTCTTT CASSERGRAFF TRBJ1-1 TRBV25-1 few -
TGTGCCAGCAGCCTATCCTACAATGAGCAGTTCTTC CASSLSYNEQFF TRBJ2-1 TRBV7-6 - -
TGTGCCAGCAGTGATCCCGGGGAAACCGGGGAGCTGTTTTTT CASSDPGETGELFF TRBJ2-2 TRBV6-4 - -
TGTGCCAGCAACCTCGGGAGTGCCCATGGGAAACTGTTTTTT CASNLGSAHGKLFF TRBJ1-4 TRBV6-1 - -
TGTGCCAGCAGTGTTGCGGGAGATCTTGATACGCAGTATTTT CASSVAGDLDTQYF TRBJ2-3 TRBV6-4 medium-sized TRBD2
TGTGCCAGCAGTTACACGGCAGGGTCAGGTTACGAGCAGTACTTC CASSYTAGSGYEQYF TRBJ2-7 TRBV6-5 - -
TGTGCAAGTCGCTCCCAGAGGGACAGAGACTACGAGCAGTACTTC CASRSQRDRDYEQYF TRBJ2-7 TRBV12-2 - -
TGTGCCAGTAGTTTCGGACAGGGAGGGCAAGAGACCCAGTACTTC CASSFGQGGQETQYF TRBJ2-5 TRBV19 - -
TGTGCCAGCAGTTACTCGGCCACCTCCGGGGTACCTGAAGCTTTCTTT CASSYSATSGVPEAFF TRBJ1-1 TRBV6-6 medium-sized -
TGCGCCAGCAGCCAAGGTGGACAGGGGAGATGGGAGCAGTACTTC CASSQGGQGRWEQYF TRBJ2-7 TRBV4-1 - TRBD1
TGCGCCAGCAGTGGGACAGGTGAAGCTTTCTTT CASSGTGEAFF TRBJ1-1 TRBV10-1 - TRBD1
TGTGCCAGCGAAGGTAGCGGATACCGAGTGAACTACGAGCAGTACTTC CASEGSGYRVNYEQYF TRBJ2-7 TRBV6-6 - -
TGTGCCAGCAGTGACTACGTCCACACCGGGGAGCTGTTTTTT CASSDYVHTGELFF TRBJ2-2 TRBV6-1 - -
TGTGCCAGCAGCTTCGCAGGGTCCACTGAAGCTTTCTTT CASSFAGSTEAFF TRBJ1-1 TRBV5-6 - -
TGTGCCAGTGGCGTCCAGGGGCCCAATGAAAAACTGTTTTTT CASGVQGPNEKLFF TRBJ1-4 TRBV7-9 - -
TGCAGTGCAGCGACGGGCTACGAGCAGTACTTC CSAATGYEQYF TRBJ2-7 TRBV20-1 - -
TGTGCCAGCAGCCCCAGGACTAGCGGAAACACCGGGGAGCTGTTTTTT CASSPRTSGNTGELFF TRBJ2-2 TRBV9 - TRBD2
TGTGCCAGCAGTGACACGGTAGCGGGCACAGATACGCAGTATTTT CASSDTVAGTDTQYF TRBJ2-3 TRBV6-4 - -
TGTGCCAGCAGTGATGAAGGGGGCTATGGCTACACCTTC CASSDEGGYGYTF TRBJ1-2 TRBV2 - -
TGTGCCAGCAGTGAGACTAGCGGGATCCGGTACAATGAGCAGTTCTTC CASSETSGIRYNEQFF TRBJ2-1 TRBV6-1 - TRBD2
TGTGCCACCGCCAGGACAGAGGCCTACGAGCAGTACTTC CATARTEAYEQYF TRBJ2-7 TRBV7-8 - -
TGCGCCAGCAGACAATCTAGCGGAGGCAGATACGAGCAGTACTTC CASRQSSGGRYEQYF TRBJ2-7 TRBV10-2 - TRBD2
TGTGCCTGGAGTGGGGGAGGGGCGGTGGGAGCAAATAGCAATCAGCCCCAGCATTTT CAWSGGGAVGANSNQPQHF TRBJ1-5 TRBV30 - -
TGTGCCAGCAGGGTACAGGGGCGAGGTCAGCCCCAGCATTTT CASRVQGRGQPQHF TRBJ1-5 TRBV2 - TRBD1
TGTGCCAGCAGCTTACAAGGGACTAGCGCCTACGAGCAGTACTTC CASSLQGTSAYEQYF TRBJ2-7 TRBV11-1 - TRBD2
TGTGCCAGTAGTGAACAGGTGGAGGGGTCGGTTGGCTACACCTTC CASSEQVEGSVGYTF TRBJ1-2 TRBV19 - -
TGTGCCAGCAGCTTAAAACCCCAGGATGACAATGAGCAGTTCTTC CASSLKPQDDNEQFF TRBJ2-1 TRBV11-2 - -
TGTGCCAGCAGCCGAGTAGCGGGAGGGCCGCGGCTGCAAGAGACCCAGTACTTC CASSRVAGGPRLQETQYF TRBJ2-5 TRBV14 - TRBD2
TGTGCCAGCAGTGGTACAGGCCATGAGCAGTTCTTC CASSGTGHEQFF TRBJ2-1 TRBV6-5 once -
TGTGCCAGCAGCAAAGACCTCCCGGGGACTGGAAACACCATATATTTT CASSKDLPGTGNTIYF TRBJ1-3 TRBV14 - -
TGTGCCTGGAATCTCCAGCGGGTTGGCAATGAGCAGTTCTTC CAWNLQRVGNEQFF TRBJ2-1 TRBV30 - -
TGTGCCACCAGCAGGAGAGGGAGGGGTAGCAATCAGCCCCAGCATTTT CATSRRGRGSNQPQHF TRBJ1-5 TRBV15 - -
TGTGCCAGCAGCGAACGAACAGGGTTTTCCGAAACTTTCTTT CASSERTGFSETFF TRBJ1-1 TRBV21-1 - -
TGTGCCAGCAGTGGCGGGAGGGACAATGAGCAGTTCTTC CASSGGRDNEQFF TRBJ2-1 TRBV6-1 few TRBD2
TGTGCCAGCAGCTTAGCGGGGGGCAAGGGTAACACTGAAGCTTTCTTT CASSLAGGKGNTEAFF TRBJ1-1 TRBV11-2 - -
TGTGCCAGCTCACCGGCGGTCAGCGGGAGGGCCCCAGATACGCAGTATTTT CASSPAVSGRAPDTQYF TRBJ2-3 TRBV18 - TRBD2
TGTGCCAGCAGTGAGTCGGCCCGGACTAAAGAGACCCAGTACTTC CASSESARTKETQYF TRBJ2-5 TRBV6-1 - -
TGTGCCAGCAGTCGCACAGGGGACGAGCAGTACTTC CASSRTGDEQYF TRBJ2-7 TRBV6-6 - TRBD1
TGTGCCATCAGTGAGTCAGGGGTGACTGAAGCTTTCTTT CAISESGVTEAFF TRBJ1-1 TRBV10-3 - -
TGTGCCAGCAGTGAAGAGGGAGGCCTCTATGGCTACACCTTC CASSEEGGLYGYTF TRBJ1-2 TRBV2 - -